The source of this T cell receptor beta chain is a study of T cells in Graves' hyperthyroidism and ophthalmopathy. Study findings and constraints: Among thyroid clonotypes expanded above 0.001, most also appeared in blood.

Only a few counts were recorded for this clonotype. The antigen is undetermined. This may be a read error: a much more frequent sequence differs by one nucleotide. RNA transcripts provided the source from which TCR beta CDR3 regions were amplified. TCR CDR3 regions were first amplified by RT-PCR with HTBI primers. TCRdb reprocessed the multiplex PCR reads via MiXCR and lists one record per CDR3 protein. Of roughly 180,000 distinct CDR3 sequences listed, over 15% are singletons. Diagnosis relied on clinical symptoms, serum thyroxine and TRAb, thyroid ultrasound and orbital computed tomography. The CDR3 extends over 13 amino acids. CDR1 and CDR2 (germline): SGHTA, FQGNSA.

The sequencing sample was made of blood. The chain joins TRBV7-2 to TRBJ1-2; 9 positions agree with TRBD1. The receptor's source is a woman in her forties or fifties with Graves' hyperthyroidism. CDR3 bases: TGTGCCAGCAGCTTAACAGGGGGCTATGGCTACGCCTTC. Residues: CASSLTGGYGYAF.